The present T cell receptor (beta chain) was sequenced within a study of Graves' ophthalmopathy and Graves' hyperthyroidism. PBMCs stemmed from 10 ml of fresh peripheral blood. RNA transcripts provided the template for amplifying TCR beta CDR3 regions. HTBI primers were used in a first-round RT-PCR, which preceded a second-round multiplex PCR. Each CDR3 protein is one row after TCRdb ran MiXCR on the multiplex PCR reads. This table holds 650,000 to 900,000 distinct CDR3 sequences, 40% found once. The sample taken for sequencing was peripheral blood. The receptor comes from an adult man with Graves' ophthalmopathy.

CDR3 nucleotide sequence: TGCAGTGCGGAGAGACCGGGACTAGCGGGAGGGCCGCTGGAGCAGTACTTC. This gives the protein CSAERPGLAGGPLEQYF. V gene TRBV20-1 combines with J gene TRBJ2-7; 16 positions match TRBD2. The trim removed 6 bases at V and 7 bases at J, leaving 15 bases unmatched. The V gene's germline CDR1 is DFQATT and CDR2 SNEGSKA (reference sequence). The CDR3 runs 17 residues.